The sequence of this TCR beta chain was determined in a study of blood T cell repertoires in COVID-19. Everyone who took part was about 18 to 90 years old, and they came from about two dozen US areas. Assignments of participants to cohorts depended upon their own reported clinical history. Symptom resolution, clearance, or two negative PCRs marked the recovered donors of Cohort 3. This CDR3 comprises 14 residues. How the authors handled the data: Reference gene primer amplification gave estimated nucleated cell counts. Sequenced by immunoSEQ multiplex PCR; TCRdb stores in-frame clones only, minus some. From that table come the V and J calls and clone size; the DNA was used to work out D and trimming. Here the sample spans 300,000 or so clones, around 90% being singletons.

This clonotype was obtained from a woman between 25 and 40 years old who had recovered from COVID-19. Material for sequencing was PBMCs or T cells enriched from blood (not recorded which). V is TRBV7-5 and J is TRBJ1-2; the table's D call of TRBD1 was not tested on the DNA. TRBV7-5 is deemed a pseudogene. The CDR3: CARSEAQGYYGYTF. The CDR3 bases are TGTGCCAGAAGCGAAGCCCAGGGTTACTATGGCTACACCTTC.